This TCR beta chain was retrieved from a study of cytomegalovirus exposure and HLA in healthy donors. Study results and caveats: Reports indicate that TCR beta sequences accurately predicted the HLA-A and HLA-B alleles of most subjects. TRBV6-2, TRBV6-3 and some other V segments were excluded as indistinguishable. It was 150 to 200 TCR beta chains that were listed as cytomegalovirus-associated.

About this clone itself: Its specificity is not known.

With 5 bases clipped from V and 2 bases from J, the junction kept 6 bases outside the gene matches. The CDR3 covers 15 residues. The V gene's germline CDR1 is LNHDA and CDR2 SQIVND (reference sequence). Use of 60 Vbeta and 13 Jbeta primers characterized the PCR. Per the original methods: In a later analysis, approximately 80 million unique TCR beta chains included roughly 11 million shared by two or more donors. TCRdb's copy holds only in-frame clones and misses some; the assay was immunoSEQ multiplex PCR. That table furnishes V, J and clone size, whereas the DNA furnished D and trimming. The data contain 95,000 to 110,000 clones, 65% to 80% of them seen just once; the ten biggest clones take up roughly 3.9%.

The clonotype was recovered from a male donor in good health and CMV-seronegative. The chain is built from TRBV19 and TRBJ2-1; 7 bases are shared with TRBD1. The material sequenced was PBMCs. The CDR3 spells CASSPGTETYNEQFF. The CDR3 DNA follows: TGTGCCAGTAGTCCCGGGACAGAAACCTACAATGAGCAGTTCTTC.